Here is one T cell receptor beta chain with its context. The antigen is unknown. The sample comes from a study of cytomegalovirus exposure and HLA in healthy donors. Study-wide results and limits: In a later analysis, TCR beta V- and J-gene trimming showed a link to a missense DCLRE1C variant.

The PCR had 60 Vbeta and 13 Jbeta primers. Data came from immunoSEQ multiplex PCR; TCRdb stores just in-frame clones and leaves some out. Among more than 100,000 clones, around 85% were seen once, and the ten largest hold 2.1%. The material sequenced was PBMCs. The receptor was isolated from a man aged 25-45 years in good health and CMV-seronegative.

CDR3 nucleotides: TGTGCCAGCAGCGTGACAGGTCAACAAGATACGCAGTATTTT. It encodes CASSVTGQQDTQYF. The chain employs TRBV6-5 and TRBJ2-3; a weak D match, TRBD1 (6 bases). This CDR3 has 14 residues. V gave up 6 bases and J gave up 5 bases, with 15 bases separating them. The germline CDR1 and CDR2 sequences are MNHEY and SVGAGI.